This TCR beta chain was obtained from a study of T cells expressing NK-cell markers. Study conclusions and caveats: In several donors, dominant clonotypes made up roughly 28.3-65% of CD3+CD56-NKG2C+ cells.

The CDR3 consists of 15 residues. Template switching by 5'RACE with UMIs generated the TCR beta cDNA. Reanalyzing the 5' RACE reads, TCRdb keeps one entry per CDR3 protein, without DNA. Listed are 350,000 to 500,000 distinct CDR3 sequences; under 7.5% falls within the top ten. To note about this clonotype: As yet, its antigen is unknown.

This TCR derives from a woman between 18 and 70 years old in good health. This chain uses TRBV12-3 or TRBV12-4 with TRBJ1-1; the TCRdb D gene call, TRBD1, has no DNA to confirm it. Input material: blood T cells: a sorted CD56 or NKG2C T cell subset, CD4+ or CD8+ T cells, or bulk PBMC T cells (not recorded which). This CDR3 is CASSLEGAPNTEAFF.